This TCR beta chain was observed in a study of T cell responses to AZD1222 COVID-19 vaccine. Study summary: Combined were second doses at about 4 or about 12 weeks.

Regarding this clone: Its antigen is not known.

The protocol was immunoSEQ multiplex PCR, while the TCRdb copy is restricted to in-frame clones and leaves out a portion. The table shows 150,000 or so clones, with under 95% occurring only once. Between the trimmed V and J ends, which lost 2 bases and 7 bases, there was a span of 11 bases. Looked up from germline, CDR1 is SGHTA and CDR2 is FQGTGA. The CDR3 length is 13 residues. Study-level points and caveats: Recipients of two AZD1222 doses showed rising Spike-specific TCR breadth and depth. Seropositivity was recorded at baseline in only 5 or 6 AZD1222 recipients.

The chain joins TRBV7-3 to TRBJ2-5; D might be TRBD2 (6 bases). Sample: peripheral blood, taken on day 0 of AZD1222 vaccination. This receptor was taken from an adult in good health. The CDR3 DNA is TGTGCCAGCAGCTTAGGGACCGGGGGGACCCAGTACTTC. This encodes CASSLGTGGTQYF.